One and the same sample provided the 24 T cell receptor beta chains below, sequenced in a study of cytomegalovirus exposure and HLA in healthy donors. It was with 60 Vbeta and 13 Jbeta primers that the PCR ran. Sequencing was performed with immunoSEQ multiplex PCR; in TCRdb, only in-frame clones are kept and a portion is missing. The table includes 140,000 or so clones, 80% to 85% detected once. The sequenced sample consisted of PBMCs. The receptor source for this set is a male donor in good health and CMV-seronegative.

As regards this clone: The junction does not match germline at one end; this may be a read error. The chain carries TRBV29-1 and TRBJ2-7, with 10 nucleotides matching TRBD2. From germline, CDR1 is SQVTM and CDR2 ANQGSEA. This CDR3 spans 15 amino acids. The CDR3 spells CSVEVGLAASYGQYF. CDR3 sequence (DNA): TGCAGCGTTGAAGTCGGACTAGCGGCCTCCTACGGGCAGTACTTC.

The genes are TRBV27 and TRBJ2-1, with TRBD2 matching over 7 bases. Germline V gene lookup returns CDR1 MNHEY and CDR2 SMNVEV (reference sequence). The junction had 7 bases not matched to a gene; V was cut back by 1 base and J by 4 bases. The CDR3 consists of 16 residues. Here the CDR3 reads CASSLLASGPYNEQFF. The CDR3 DNA reads as TGTGCCAGCAGTTTATTGGCTAGCGGTCCTTACAATGAGCAGTTCTTC.

This clone was counted between two and nine times. The V and J genes are TRBV4-2 and TRBJ2-1; maybe TRBD2 (7 bases). V was trimmed by 1 base and J by 6 bases, leaving 19 bases between them. Germline CDR1 and CDR2: LGHNA and YNFKEQ. This CDR3 spans 17 amino acids. The CDR3 region has the DNA TGTGCCAGCAGCCAAGCGGGGGCGGGAGAGCCCGCCAATGAGCAGTTCTTC. Its protein is CASSQAGAGEPANEQFF.

The V and J genes are TRBV7-9 and TRBJ2-7; 12 bases fit TRBD2. V gave up 5 bases and J gave up 6 bases; unmatched junction bases: 14. The CDR3 runs 17 residues. The V gene's germline CDR1 is SEHNR and CDR2 FQNEAQ (reference sequence). CDR3 nucleotide sequence: TGTGCCAGCAGCCCCCCGACTTCTAGCGGGGGGGCCCGCGAGCAGTACTTC. It encodes CASSPPTSSGGAREQYF.

The count of this clone is one. The chain carries TRBV13 and TRBJ2-3; 14 bases match TRBD2. The V gene end was trimmed by 2 bases and the J gene end by 0 bases; junction bases not matched to a gene: 7. Germline V gene lookup returns CDR1 PRHDT and CDR2 FYEKMQ (reference sequence). The CDR3 extends over 19 amino acids. CDR3: CASSLFRLAGGESTDTQYF. The CDR3 DNA reads TGTGCCAGCAGCTTATTTCGACTAGCGGGGGGGGAAAGCACAGATACGCAGTATTTT.

The rearrangement joins TRBV19 to TRBJ2-7; the match to TRBD1 covers 10 bases. Germline values: CDR1 LNHDA, CDR2 SQIVND (reference sequence). The V and J ends lost 5 bases and 3 bases, in that order; junction bases with no gene match: 10. This CDR3 comprises 16 residues. CDR3 bases: TGTGCCAGTAGTCCCGGCCCGGGACAGGGGATCTACGAGCAGTACTTC. It translates to CASSPGPGQGIYEQYF. Filled out from reference TRBV19 and TRBJ2-7, the complete variable domain reads DGGITQSPKYLFRKEGQNVTLSCEQNLNHDAMYWYRQDPGQGLRLIYYSQIVNDFQKGDIAEGYSVSREKKESFPLTVTSAQKNPTAFYLCASSPGPGQGIYEQYFGPGTRLTVT.

This clone was picked up one time. J is TRBJ1-4 and V is TRBV5-1; perhaps TRBD1 as D (5 bases). The CDR3 spans 13 residues. V was shortened by 0 bases and J by 8 bases, with 8 bases between the two germline ends. Germline CDR1 is SGHRS and CDR2 is YFSETQ. CDR3 sequence reads: CASSLGQGEKLFF. CDR3 nucleotides: TGCGCCAGCAGCTTGGGGCAGGGAGAAAAACTGTTTTTT.

The chain is built from TRBV5-6 and TRBJ1-5, with 11 bases lining up with TRBD1. V lost 2 bases, J lost 6 bases, and 4 bases stayed unmatched. CDR1 is SGHDT and CDR2 is YYEEEE in the germline V gene. CDR3 length: 15 residues. CDR3 DNA sequence: TGTGCCAGCAGCTTAGGGACAGGGGGACGTCAGCCCCAGCATTTT. It is translated as CASSLGTGGRQPQHF.

Remarks on this clone: The junction shows a germline mismatch at one end, possibly a read error. This rearrangement joins TRBV7-9 to TRBJ1-2; D ambiguous. This CDR3 spans 13 amino acids. Germline V gene data show CDR1 as SEHNR and CDR2 as FQNEAQ (reference sequence). The DNA for the CDR3 is TGTTCCAGCAGCCTAGGCGGCGGCTATGGCTACACCTTC. It specifies CSSSLGGGYGYTF. The entire variable domain, with the rest obtained from reference TRBV7-9 and TRBJ1-2, is as follows: DTGVSQNPRHKITKRGQNVTFRCDPISEHNRLYWYRQTLGQGPEFLTYFQNEAQLEKSRLLSDRFSAERPKGSFSTLEIQRTEQGDSAMYLCSSSLGGGYGYTFGSGTRLTVV.

V and J are TRBV29-1 and TRBJ1-1; D not resolved. CDR3 size: 11 residues. The V end lost 2 bases, the J end lost 1 base, and 2 bases lay between the germline ends. Germline V gives CDR1 SQVTM, CDR2 ANQGSEA. The CDR3 reads CSVEQNTEAFF. Here the CDR3 DNA reads TGCAGCGTTGAACAGAACACTGAAGCTTTCTTT.

V usage is TRBV18 and J usage is TRBJ2-7; perhaps TRBD1 as D (5 bases). The CDR3 runs to 12 residues. Germline V gene lookup returns CDR1 KGHSH and CDR2 LQKENI. Trimming cost V 5 bases and J 3 bases, with 8 bases left between them. CDR3 in amino acids: CASSTGLYEQYF. For the CDR3, the DNA is TGTGCCAGCTCAACAGGCCTCTACGAGCAGTACTTC.

The chain is built from TRBV25-1 and TRBJ2-7; D is unclear. Germline V gene sequence: CDR1 MGHDK, CDR2 SYGVNS. Trimming removed 5 bases from V and 0 bases from J, with 5 bases in between. There are 12 residues in the CDR3. The CDR3 sequence: CASSFSSYEQYF. The CDR3 DNA reads TGTGCCAGCAGTTTTAGCTCCTACGAGCAGTACTTC.

This chain connects TRBV4-1 to TRBJ1-2; TRBD1 might be the D (6 bases). Germline-derived CDR1 and CDR2 are MGHRA and YSYEKL. V lost 0 bases and J lost 4, with 9 bases in between. There are 14 residues in the CDR3. This CDR3 is CASSQDRTVYGYTF. CDR3 nucleotide sequence: TGCGCCAGCAGCCAAGATCGGACAGTCTATGGCTACACCTTC.

The J gene is TRBJ2-2, the V gene TRBV14; D may be TRBD2 (6 bases). V dropped 4 bases and J dropped 1 base, with 28 bases sitting between them. Germline CDR1 is SGHDN and CDR2 is FVKESK. The CDR3 covers 21 residues. CDR3 protein: CASSPQGRINGRYRNTGELFF. CDR3 sequence (DNA): TGTGCCAGCAGCCCCCAGGGCAGGATTAACGGGAGATATAGGAACACCGGGGAGCTGTTTTTT.

This clone was found a few times. The V gene is TRBV6-1, the J gene TRBJ2-5; 7 nucleotides align to TRBD1. J lost 2 bases, V lost 7 bases, and 4 bases had no gene match. The CDR3 spans 13 residues. Germline loops: CDR1 MNHNS, CDR2 SASEGT. The CDR3 reads CASMGDSQETQYF. CDR3 DNA: TGTGCCAGCATGGGGGACAGTCAAGAGACCCAGTACTTC.

This chain joins TRBV7-8 and TRBJ1-2; possible D gene TRBD1, 6 bases. Between the trimmed V and J ends, which lost 1 base and 5 bases, there was a span of 14 bases. Germline CDR1 reads SGHVS; CDR2 reads FQNEAQ. This CDR3 comprises 15 residues. The CDR3 reads CASSLGGRGSYGYTF. In DNA, the CDR3 is TGTGCCAGCAGCTTAGGTGGCAGGGGATCGTATGGCTACACCTTC.

The rearrangement joins TRBV29-1 to TRBJ2-7, with D unresolved. V dropped 5 bases and J dropped 1 base, with 9 bases sitting between them. The CDR3 contains 12 residues. Germline V gene lookup returns CDR1 SQVTM and CDR2 ANQGSEA. The CDR3 here is CSVSERSYEQYF. The CDR3 DNA reads as TGCAGCGTTTCGGAGCGATCCTACGAGCAGTACTTC.

The chain uses TRBV5-4 and TRBJ2-5; 8 nucleotides line up with TRBD2. Trimming cost V 4 bases and J 4 bases; bases outside gene matches: 12. CDR1 is SGHNT, CDR2 YYREEE, per germline (reference sequence). CDR3 size: 16 residues. The CDR3 here is CASSGAGASLIETQYF. The CDR3 nucleotides are TGTGCCAGCAGCGGAGCGGGGGCGTCCCTTATAGAGACCCAGTACTTC.

The chain uses TRBV10-1 and TRBJ2-5; the match to TRBD2 covers 11 bases. J lost 3 bases, V lost 0 bases, and 9 bases had no gene match. There are 18 residues in the CDR3. CDR1 WNHNN and CDR2 SYGVQD come from the germline V gene (reference sequence). CDR3 DNA: TGCGCCAGCAGTGAGTCACCTACTAGCGGGAGAATGAAAGAGACCCAGTACTTC. Amino acids: CASSESPTSGRMKETQYF.

This chain uses TRBV5-1 with TRBJ1-1; tentative D call: TRBD1 (6 bases). V was pared by 4 bases and J by 4 bases, with 17 bases between. Germline CDR1 SGHRS, CDR2 YFSETQ. CDR3 length: 15 residues. CDR3 nucleotide sequence: TGCGCCAGCAGCACACCTACAGGGACGGGCACTGAAGCTTTCTTT. Translated, it gives CASSTPTGTGTEAFF.

The chain combines TRBV19 with TRBJ1-3; D call uncertain. V lost 5 bases and J lost 0, with 11 bases in between. Looked up from germline, CDR1 is LNHDA and CDR2 is SQIVND (reference sequence). This CDR3 spans 15 amino acids. This CDR3 is CASSSFVSSGNTIYF. CDR3 DNA sequence: TGTGCCAGTAGTTCCTTTGTGAGCTCTGGAAACACCATATATTTT.

The sample holds one count of this clone. The chain couples TRBV27 to TRBJ2-7, with D perhaps TRBD2 (6 bases). In germline, CDR1 is MNHEY, CDR2 SMNVEV (reference sequence). The CDR3 is 18 amino acids. The V gene lost 3 bases and the J gene lost 0 bases, with 21 bases spanning the gap. The CDR3 DNA follows: TGTGCCAGCAGTTTGAGCGGGCCACTCGTAATGGGCTCCTACGAGCAGTACTTC. Protein product: CASSLSGPLVMGSYEQYF.

This clone appeared once. The DNA of the CDR3 is TGCGCCAGCAGCCAAGCGTACGGCTCCTACAATGAGCAGTTCTTC. Translated: CASSQAYGSYNEQFF. The V gene is TRBV4-1, the J gene TRBJ2-1; D is undetermined. Trimming cost V 1 base and J 0 bases, with 7 bases left between them. The CDR3 runs to 15 residues. The germline CDR1 and CDR2 sequences are MGHRA and YSYEKL.

The chain employs TRBV6-6 and TRBJ2-1; 13 bases agree with TRBD2. The germline V gene encodes CDR1 MNHNY and CDR2 SVGAGI (reference sequence). The CDR3 runs 15 residues. V lost 4 bases and J lost 9; bases outside the gene matches: 6. CDR3 loop: CASSLGLAGMGEQFF. CDR3 nucleotide sequence: TGTGCCAGCAGTTTGGGACTAGCGGGAATGGGTGAGCAGTTCTTC.